The sequence of this T cell receptor beta chain was determined in a study of regulatory T cells in long-lasting Graves disease. Study-wide points: For persistent Graves' patients, TCR diversity was lower than for newly diagnosed ones. TRBV28, TRBJ1-2 and TRBJ2-5 emerged as the favored segments in persistent disease.

HTBI primers from iRepertoire and Arm-PCR of CDR3 regions yielded the TCR beta libraries. TCRdb processed the multiplex PCR reads anew with MiXCR; each CDR3 protein has one entry. Counted here are 400,000 to 500,000 distinct CDR3 sequences, roughly 17% occurring once; the ten biggest clones make up about 25%. The table lists this clonotype with a few counts. What it binds is not known. Time point of the sample: newly diagnosed GD, antithyroid drugs for less than 3 months. Making the TCR library involved RNA that had been extracted from PBMCs. The CDR3 totals 16 residues. CDR1 SEHNR and CDR2 FQNEAQ come from the germline V gene (reference sequence). V was pared by 0 bases and J by 4 bases, with 8 bases of the junction left unmatched. These same records also appear under a second study, on T cells in Graves' hyperthyroidism and ophthalmopathy. That report notes: Stable disease denoted Graves' hyperthyroidism without ophthalmopathy progression within 18 months. HTBI primers were the set used in a first-round RT-PCR of the TCR CDR3.

This TCR came from a woman aged 18-35 years with Graves disease. This sequence joins TRBV7-9 and TRBJ2-5; TRBD1 matches at 7 bases. Sequenced material: peripheral blood mononuclear cells (PBMCs), taken at new diagnosis, from a patient treated with antithyroid drugs. CDR3 residues: CASSLALDRTGETQYF. The CDR3 DNA sequence: TGTGCCAGCAGCTTAGCCTTGGACAGGACAGGAGAGACCCAGTACTTC.